The 18 T cell receptor beta chains listed next were all sequenced from one sample in a study of CD8 T cells in Susac syndrome. A quantity of roughly 0.5 to 1 ug RNA underwent reverse transcription using random hexamers. TCRdb passed the immunoSEQ multiplex PCR reads through MiXCR, listing each CDR3 protein once. Of approximately 110,000 distinct CDR3 sequences listed, more than 85% are singletons. Material for sequencing was CD8+ T cells from PBMCs. Receptors were obtained from a human donor with multiple sclerosis.

This sequence joins TRBV6-2 or TRBV6-3 and TRBJ2-7; D perhaps matches TRBD1 (5 bases). Germline CDR1 is MNHEY and CDR2 is SVGEGT. The CDR3 sequence is 14 residues long. Between the trimmed V and J ends, which lost 0 bases and 5 bases, there was a span of 11 bases. In nucleotides, the CDR3 is TGTGCCAGCAGTTACTCGAACAGGATCGACGAGCAGTACGTC. It yields the protein CASSYSNRIDEQYV.

The chain combines TRBV5-1 with TRBJ2-1; 13 bases fit TRBD2. V dropped 3 bases and J dropped 8; count of bases not matched to a gene: 5. In germline, CDR1 is SGHRS, CDR2 YFSETQ. CDR3 length: 15 amino acids. CDR3 sequence (DNA): TGCGCCAGCAGCTCGGGGACTAGCGGGAACTATGAGCAGTTCTTC. Translated, it gives CASSSGTSGNYEQFF.

J is TRBJ1-5 and V is TRBV20-1; no definite D call. V was clipped by 2 bases and J by 1 base, with 9 bases between them. Germline loops: CDR1 DFQATT, CDR2 SNEGSKA (reference sequence). The CDR3 is 14 residues long. The DNA of the CDR3 is TGCAGTGCTAGATTGGTTCCGAGCAATCAGCCCCAGCATTTT. Protein sequence: CSARLVPSNQPQHF.

The genes are TRBV7-9 and TRBJ2-3; perhaps TRBD2 as D (6 bases). The V and J ends lost 3 bases and 3 bases respectively, with 10 bases between them. The CDR3 is 14 amino acids. Germline CDR1 SEHNR, CDR2 FQNEAQ (reference sequence). The DNA for the CDR3 is TGTGCCAGCAGCTTTTGGGACTCTACAGATACGCAGTATTTT. This encodes CASSFWDSTDTQYF.

This chain uses TRBV5-6 with TRBJ1-1, with no clear D. Germline lookup yields CDR1 SGHDT and CDR2 YYEEEE. This CDR3 region has 14 residues. Trimming took off 4 bases at V and 0 bases at J, with 10 bases between the two ends. CDR3 protein: CASSRYRVNTEAFF. CDR3 nucleotide sequence: TGTGCCAGCAGCCGATACCGGGTGAACACTGAAGCTTTCTTT.

The J gene is TRBJ2-7, the V gene TRBV12-3 or TRBV12-4, with 7 bases aligning to TRBD1. Trimming at V came to 7 bases and at J to 1 base, leaving 7 bases not matched to a gene. This CDR3 contains 14 residues. CDR3 sequence (DNA): TGTGCCAGCATAAACAGGGGTTGGTCCTACGAGCAGTACGTC. Translating it yields CASINRGWSYEQYV.

The gene calls are TRBV7-8 and TRBJ2-3; 7 bases are a match to TRBD2. This CDR3 has 17 residues. The germline CDR1 and CDR2 sequences are SGHVS and FQNEAQ. Trimming cost V 5 bases and J 4 bases; bases outside gene matches: 15. CDR3 loop: CASSLTGMGREADTQYF. Written as DNA, the CDR3 is TGTGCCAGCAGCCTAACCGGGATGGGGAGGGAGGCAGATACGCAGTATTTT.

The genes are TRBV25-1 and TRBJ2-3, with 8 bases identical to TRBD1. Germline CDR1 reads MGHDK; CDR2 reads SYGVNS. V dropped 2 bases and J dropped 5; count of bases not matched to a gene: 12. The CDR3 is 17 residues long. CDR3 protein: CASSEPRRQGAGDTQYF. CDR3 nucleotide sequence: TGTGCCAGCAGTGAACCCCGCCGGCAGGGGGCTGGAGATACGCAGTATTTT.

The rearrangement uses TRBV29-1 and TRBJ2-1, with 8 bases matching TRBD1. The germline gives CDR1 SQVTM, CDR2 ANQGSEA. V was pared by 6 bases and J by 8 bases, with 12 bases of the junction left unmatched. CDR3 length: 14 amino acids. CDR3 sequence (DNA): TGCAGCGTCAAGCTTCAGGACAGGGTTGATGAGCAGTTCTTC. The encoded protein is CSVKLQDRVDEQFF.

The chain is built from TRBV6-2 or TRBV6-3 and TRBJ1-1; D ambiguous. V dropped 2 bases and J dropped 1 base, with 2 bases sitting between them. The CDR3 sequence is 12 residues long. The germline V gene has CDR1 MNHEY and CDR2 SVGEGT. CDR3 bases: TGTGCCAGCAGTTACAGGAACACTGAAGCTTTCTTT. Its protein product is CASSYRNTEAFF.

J is TRBJ2-3 and V is TRBV5-6; D ambiguous. The CDR3 spans 12 residues. The germline gives CDR1 SGHDT, CDR2 YYEEEE. Trimming removed 3 bases from V and 8 bases from J, with 10 bases in between. The CDR3 DNA reads as TGTGCCAGCAGCTCGGCCAGAGTTACGCAGTATTTT. Its translation: CASSSARVTQYF.

The rearrangement links TRBV11-2 to TRBJ2-5; D may be TRBD2 (5 bases). Looked up from germline, CDR1 is SGHAT and CDR2 is FQNNGV. The CDR3 consists of 13 residues. Trimming took 1 base from V and 6 from J, leaving 9 bases between them. CDR3 in amino acids: CASSLASSKTQYF. CDR3 nucleotides: TGTGCCAGCAGCTTAGCTAGCTCAAAGACCCAGTACTTC.

V gene TRBV4-1 combines with J gene TRBJ1-2; D is uncertain. The germline V gene has CDR1 MGHRA and CDR2 YSYEKL. Trimming stripped 7 bases from V and 0 bases from J, with 9 bases between. The CDR3 length is 13 residues. This CDR3 reads CASTGGSNYGYTF. The CDR3 DNA sequence: TGCGCCAGCACTGGTGGATCTAACTATGGCTACACCTTC.

The rearrangement joins TRBV19 to TRBJ2-7, with TRBD1 identical over 9 bases. CDR1 LNHDA and CDR2 SQIVND come from the germline V gene (reference sequence). This CDR3 region has 15 residues. Trimming cost V 7 bases and J 5 bases; bases outside gene matches: 12. This chain's CDR3 is CASTSGGDRADEQYF. Here the CDR3 DNA reads TGTGCCAGTACCTCAGGTGGGGACAGGGCAGACGAGCAGTACTTC.

The CDR3 DNA reads as TGTGCCAGCAGCTCCGGACGGGGGCTCCATACCTACGAGCAGTACTTC. Its protein product is CASSSGRGLHTYEQYF. The V gene is TRBV28, the J gene TRBJ2-7, with D perhaps being TRBD1 or TRBD2 (6 bases each). Trimming removed 6 bases from V and 2 bases from J, with 20 bases in between. Germline CDR1 reads MDHEN; CDR2 reads SYDVKM. CDR3 length: 16 residues.

The chain couples TRBV4-1 to TRBJ1-2; D uncertain. CDR3 length equals 13 residues. Trimming shortened V by 5 bases and J by 8 bases, and 15 bases separated the two germline ends. The germline gives CDR1 MGHRA, CDR2 YSYEKL. CDR3 region: CASSFLGQEGYTF. The CDR3 coding sequence is TGCGCCAGCAGCTTCCTTGGCCAGGAGGGCTACACCTTC.

V is TRBV7-3 and J is TRBJ2-1; D perhaps matches TRBD2 (6 bases). Trimming pared 5 bases from V and 4 bases from J, leaving 18 bases between. The CDR3 loop spans 16 amino acids. The germline gives CDR1 SGHTA, CDR2 FQGTGA. This CDR3 reads CASSPGWDSGYNEQFF. For the CDR3, the DNA is TGTGCCAGCAGCCCCGGGTGGGATAGCGGATACAATGAGCAGTTCTTC.

CDR3 sequence reads: CASSPGDRGGPGELFF. The CDR3 bases are TGTGCCAGCAGCCCTGGGGACAGGGGGGGTCCCGGGGAGCTGTTTTTT. This chain links TRBV5-4 with TRBJ2-2, with 11 bases identical to TRBD1. Germline-derived CDR1 and CDR2 are SGHNT and YYREEE (reference sequence). The CDR3 is made up of 16 amino acids. The V gene end was trimmed by 4 bases and the J gene end by 6 bases; junction bases not matched to a gene: 8.